The 6 T cell receptor beta chains presented below share a single source sample, sequenced in a study of CD8 T cells in Susac syndrome. When the RNA was reverse transcribed, random hexamers were used with an input of roughly 0.45 to 1 ug. TCRdb redid the calling of the immunoSEQ multiplex PCR reads with MiXCR, one entry per CDR3 protein. Of tens of thousands of distinct CDR3 sequences listed, 90% to 95% were seen once; the top ten hold more than 0.45%. The sample was CD8+ T cells from PBMCs. The receptors shown here come from a human donor in good health.

V and J are TRBV27 and TRBJ2-1; D is possibly TRBD1 (6 bases). Germline lookup yields CDR1 MNHEY and CDR2 SMNVEV (reference sequence). The CDR3 totals 13 residues. Trimming pared 0 bases from V and 13 bases from J, leaving 13 bases between. The CDR3 DNA follows: TGTGCCAGCAGTTTATCTACAGGGACGGATCAGTTCTTC. Protein product: CASSLSTGTDQFF.

This clonotype was recorded once. The genes are TRBV19 and TRBJ2-1, with 8 bases identical to TRBD2. The CDR3 totals 19 residues. V dropped 6 bases and J dropped 0; count of bases not matched to a gene: 16. Per the germline V gene, CDR1 is LNHDA and CDR2 is SQIVND (reference sequence). CDR3 sequence reads: CASSSLAGILPSSYNEQFF. In DNA form, the CDR3 reads TGTGCCAGTAGCTCGCTAGCGGGCATACTACCCAGCTCCTACAATGAGCAGTTCTTC.

This sequence joins TRBV20-1 and TRBJ1-1; possible D gene TRBD1, 6 bases. This CDR3 is 12 amino acids long. Trimming shortened V by 6 bases and J by 4 bases, and 12 bases separated the two germline ends. CDR1 and CDR2 from the germline V gene are DFQATT and SNEGSKA (reference sequence). Here the CDR3 DNA reads TGCAGTGCCCGGAGGGGGGGCACTGAAGCTTTCTTT. Amino acid sequence: CSARRGGTEAFF.

The rearrangement joins TRBV7-2 to TRBJ1-5; D remains ambiguous. The V and J ends lost 11 bases and 1 base respectively, with 6 bases between them. The CDR3 spans 11 residues. The germline gives CDR1 SGHTA, CDR2 FQGNSA. The CDR3 here is CAVGSNQPQHF. The CDR3 bases are TGTGCCGTGGGGAGCAATCAGCCCCAGCATTTT.

The chain recombines TRBV13 with TRBJ2-1; maybe TRBD1 (6 bases). Trimming pared 5 bases from V and 3 bases from J, leaving 17 bases between. Per germline, CDR1 PRHDT and CDR2 FYEKMQ (reference sequence). The length of the CDR3 is 16 residues. The CDR3 DNA sequence: TGTGCCAGCAGCCCCCCGGCAGGGGTCATCTACAATGAGCAGTTCTTC. This codes for CASSPPAGVIYNEQFF.

The chain is built from TRBV3-1 and TRBJ2-2; 8 positions match TRBD2. The V gene's germline CDR1 is LGHDT and CDR2 YNNKEL (reference sequence). Unmatched junction bases numbered 9, after V lost 2 bases and J lost 4 bases. The CDR3 has 17 amino acids. The CDR3 coding sequence is TGTGCCAGCAGCCAAATACGGGAGGGCCCCCGCACCGGGGAGCTGTTTTTT. This encodes CASSQIREGPRTGELFF.